This TCR beta chain stems from a study of cytomegalovirus exposure and HLA in healthy donors. CDR3 length equals 14 residues. The V segment lost 3 bases and the J segment 0 bases; nucleotides outside the gene matches: 2. The germline CDR1 and CDR2 sequences are SGDLS and YYNGEE. A note on this clone: Antigen unknown.

Study-level findings and limits: When the data were analyzed later, several of the most significant clusters appeared to be linked to common viral pathogens. The listing of 150 to 200 TCR beta chains classed them as cytomegalovirus-associated.

13 Jbeta primers and 60 Vbeta primers were used for the PCR. Libraries were prepared by immunoSEQ multiplex PCR; TCRdb keeps only in-frame clonotypes and omits some of them. The repertoire holds approximately 220,000 clones, around 83% seen once, with roughly 1.5% in the top ten. Sequences were obtained from PBMCs. This chain uses TRBV9 with TRBJ1-2; 7 nucleotides match TRBD1. This TCR came from a girl aged 5 to 17 in good health and CMV-seronegative. CDR3 region: CASSAQGTNYGYTF. The CDR3 coding sequence is TGTGCCAGCAGCGCACAGGGGACTAACTATGGCTACACCTTC.